The subject of this entry is one TCR beta chain. Trimming left V 2 bases short and J 8 bases short, with 12 bases between. The CDR3 is made up of 14 amino acids. Germline V gene lookup returns CDR1 MNHEY and CDR2 SVGAGI. The source of the sample is a study of T cell changes during pregnancy in multiple sclerosis. Sequencing was performed with immunoSEQ multiplex PCR; in TCRdb, only in-frame clones are kept and a portion is missing. This table has under 85,000 clones, almost 90% appearing once. This sequence was found in a female donor in good health, enrolled as a control in a pregnancy study. The sample here was peripheral blood, taken after pregnancy. This chain uses TRBV6-5 with TRBJ1-4, with D unresolved. This CDR3 is CASSYGPGGEKLFF. The CDR3 nucleotides are TGTGCCAGCAGTTACGGACCGGGAGGAGAAAAACTGTTTTTT.